The 31 T cell receptor beta chains reported below all come from one sample, sequenced in a study of tumor and adjacent non-tumor tissue in lung cancer. RNA was extracted from bulk tissue without any cell sorting. The normal lung tissue was taken more than 3 cm from the tumor edge. TCRbeta libraries were built with three rounds of nested PCR, modified from ARM-PCR. TCRdb fed the multiplex PCR reads into MiXCR, producing one record per CDR3 protein. This sample has 85,000 or so distinct CDR3 sequences, with 75% to 85% found just once. Sequenced material: distant non-tumor lung tissue. The receptor source for this set is a woman in her forties or fifties with non-small cell lung cancer.

Comment on this clonotype: At one end, the junction sequence differs from germline, possibly due to a read error. The rearrangement links TRBV6-2 or TRBV6-3 to TRBJ2-2; a possible D gene is TRBD1 (5 bases). CDR1 and CDR2 from the germline V gene are MNHEY and SVGEGT. CDR3 length equals 16 residues. DNA for the CDR3: TGTGCCGGCAGTCGCCATGGACACAGGCTAACAGGGGAGCTGTTTTTT. Residues: CAGSRHGHRLTGELFF.

The CDR3 nucleotides are TGTGCCAGCAGCGTAGATAGCACTGAAGCTTTCTTT. Translating it yields CASSVDSTEAFF. V gene TRBV6-1 combines with J gene TRBJ1-1, with D hard to call. This CDR3 spans 12 amino acids. The germline gives CDR1 MNHNS, CDR2 SASEGT. V shed 6 bases and J shed 4 bases, with 9 bases lying between them.

With respect to this clonotype: At one of its ends the junction is not consistent with the germline gene, which may arise from a read error. V and J are TRBV28 and TRBJ1-1; 8 bases line up with TRBD1. The CDR3 runs 14 residues. Germline-derived CDR1 and CDR2 are MDHEN and SYDVKM. CDR3 bases: TGTGCCAGCTTTAGGGACAGGTTAGGCACTAAAGCTTTCTTT. Protein: CASFRDRLGTKAFF.

On this clonotype: The junction departs from germline at one end; a sequencing error may be responsible. The chain combines TRBV10-1 with TRBJ2-5; unclear D gene. The germline CDR1 and CDR2 sequences are WNHNN and SYGVQD (reference sequence). This CDR3 region has 12 residues. DNA of the CDR3: TGCGTCAGACCCACCATGAGAGAAACCCAGCACTTC. It specifies CVRPTMRETQHF.

Comments on this clonotype: The junction does not match germline at one end; this may be a read error. This chain joins TRBV10-2 and TRBJ2-7, with D maybe TRBD2 (5 bases). CDR3 length: 13 amino acids. CDR1 and CDR2 from the germline V gene are WSHSY and SAAADI. Here the CDR3 DNA reads TGCACCAGCACCGGGGATAATTCCTACGAGCAGTACTTC. Its protein product is CTSTGDNSYEQYF.

As to this clonotype: Being one base from a much bigger clone, this may be a read error. V and J are TRBV5-1 and TRBJ2-1; 10 nucleotides agree with TRBD2. The CDR3 extends over 16 amino acids. V lost 3 bases and J lost 3; bases outside the gene matches: 6. Germline V lookup: CDR1 SGHRS, CDR2 YFSETQ. As DNA, the CDR3 is TGCGCCAGCAGCTCGGGGGGGACTAGCGACTACAATGAGCAGTTCTTC. Translating it yields CASSSGGTSDYNEQFF.

Notes on this clonotype: The junction does not match germline at one end; this may be a read error. The rearrangement links TRBV29-1 to TRBJ2-2, with TRBD2 matching over 11 bases. Looked up from germline, CDR1 is SQVTM and CDR2 is ANQGSEA. CDR3 length equals 18 residues. The CDR3, as DNA: TGCAGCGTTAAAGATGAAGGAACTAGCGGGAGTTTCCCCGGGAAGCTGTTTTTT. Its protein is CSVKDEGTSGSFPGKLFF.

To note about this clonotype: At one of its ends the junction is not consistent with the germline gene, which may arise from a read error. CDR3 amino acids: CTSSHELGAEQHF. CDR3 in DNA: TGTACCAGCAGCCATGAATTGGGCGCCGAGCAGCACTTC. J is TRBJ2-7 and V is TRBV11-2; D not resolved. This CDR3 comprises 13 residues. From germline, CDR1 is SGHAT and CDR2 FQNNGV.

Turning to this clonotype: At one end the junction does not follow the germline gene, possibly because of a read error. The CDR3 sequence: CAGSLQNEQCF. Written as DNA, the CDR3 is TGTGCCGGCAGCTTGCAGAACGAGCAGTGCTTC. The rearrangement uses TRBV11-2 and TRBJ2-7; D unresolved. Per germline, CDR1 SGHAT and CDR2 FQNNGV. CDR3 length: 11 residues.

On this clonotype itself: The CDR3 ends on some other residue instead of the conserved phenylalanine or tryptophan, so this is likely a read error. The DNA is left out, because the CDR3 cannot be placed on it with certainty; the CDR3 is given as TCRdb lists it. The chain is built from TRBV29-1 and TRBJ1-2; the DNA was not compared with TRBD1, the D call given in the table. CDR1 SQVTM and CDR2 ANQGSEA come from the germline V gene. The CDR3 length is 11 residues, termini included. The CDR3 is CSVGDTKGYNI.

This clonotype showed up many times. The chain has TRBV6-1 and TRBJ2-7; TRBD1 is a possible D gene (5 bases). The CDR3 runs to 12 residues. With 7 bases removed from V and 5 bases from J, the gap between germline ends came to 12 bases. Looked up from germline, CDR1 is MNHNS and CDR2 is SASEGT. CDR3 residues: CASTPGFDEQYF. For the CDR3, the DNA is TGTGCCAGCACCCCAGGGTTTGACGAGCAGTACTTC.

This clonotype was counted a single time. Compared with germline, one end of the junction differs, possibly owing to a read error. The chain recombines TRBV11-1 with TRBJ2-5; 9 bases agree with TRBD1. The CDR3 covers 12 residues. CDR1 and CDR2 from the germline V gene are SGHAT and FQDESV (reference sequence). CDR3 DNA: TGTGCCAGCAGCTCGACGGGACAGGGCCACCATTTC. It encodes CASSSTGQGHHF.

About this clonotype itself: One junction end disagrees with the germline gene, perhaps due to a read error. V gene TRBV6-6 combines with J gene TRBJ2-1; 7 nucleotides agree with TRBD2. Per the germline V gene, CDR1 is MNHNY and CDR2 is SVGAGI (reference sequence). CDR3 length equals 17 residues. The CDR3 reads CASSYSNHSGQYNEQFF. DNA for the CDR3: TGTGCCAGCAGTTACTCAAATCATAGCGGGCAGTACAATGAGCAGTTTTTC.

Details on this clonotype: One end of the junction does not line up with germline, which may come from a read error. The chain combines TRBV29-1 with TRBJ1-2, with 9 nucleotides matching TRBD1. Germline V gene lookup returns CDR1 SQVTM and CDR2 ANQGSEA. The CDR3 length is 14 residues. This chain's CDR3 is CSIEPGDRAYGYTF. The CDR3 DNA is TGCAGCATTGAACCCGGGGACAGGGCTTATGGCTACACCTTC.

Of note for this clonotype: Relative to the germline gene, one junction end is altered; a read error may explain this. The chain joins TRBV4-1 to TRBJ1-5; D is unclear. From germline, CDR1 is MGHRA and CDR2 YSYEKL. This CDR3 has 15 residues. DNA of the CDR3: TGCGCCAGCATCCAAGTTCCGGGTAGCAATCAGCTCCAGCATTTT. Translated: CASIQVPGSNQLQHF.

This clonotype was seen ten or more times. The chain combines TRBV20-1 with TRBJ1-1; D remains unclear. V gave up 1 base and J gave up 3 bases, with 9 bases separating them. Germline CDR1 reads DFQATT; CDR2 reads SNEGSKA (reference sequence). There are 13 residues in the CDR3. CDR3 in DNA: TGCAGTGCTAGAGGATGGTCGGACACTGAAGCTTTCTTT. Protein: CSARGWSDTEAFF.

With respect to this clonotype: A read error may explain this, as a much larger clone is one base away. The gene calls are TRBV20-1 and TRBJ2-7, with D tentatively TRBD2 (5 bases). The CDR3 spans 12 residues. Germline CDR1 reads DFQATT; CDR2 reads SNEGSKA (reference sequence). This CDR3 is CSARAETYERYF. CDR3 in DNA: TGCAGTGCTCGAGCGGAGACCTACGAGCGGTACTTC.

This clonotype appeared many times. The chain joins TRBV6-1 to TRBJ2-5; D not certain. CDR3 size: 14 residues. The germline gives CDR1 MNHNS, CDR2 SASEGT. V was clipped by 7 bases and J by 5 bases, with 17 bases between them. CDR3 sequence: CASMLGQAPETQYF. The CDR3, as DNA: TGTGCCAGCATGTTAGGGCAAGCCCCGGAGACCCAGTACTTC.

This clonotype was picked up a small number of times. The V call is TRBV24-1, the J call TRBJ2-1; D gene unclear. Germline CDR1 reads KGHDR; CDR2 reads SFDVKD. The CDR3 runs 16 residues. The ends were cut back, 0 bases at V and 9 bases at J, with 17 bases in the middle. CDR3 DNA: TGTGCCACCAGTGATTTGAGAGCGTTAAATCCTTTTGAGCAGTTCTTC. Translation gives CATSDLRALNPFEQFF.

This chain uses TRBV10-3 with TRBJ2-5; a possible D gene is TRBD1 (5 bases). Trimming cost V 10 bases and J 13 bases, with 25 bases left between them. This CDR3 is built from 13 residues. CDR1 is ENHRY and CDR2 is SYGVKD in the germline V gene. The CDR3 region has the DNA TGTGCCACCTTGACTCAGGGAAAAGAGGCCCTGTACTTC. It encodes CATLTQGKEALYF.

Regarding this clonotype: The junction differs from germline at one of its ends, possibly a read error. The rearrangement uses TRBV5-1 and TRBJ1-5; a possible D gene is TRBD1 (5 bases). Germline loops: CDR1 SGHRS, CDR2 YFSETQ. This CDR3 is built from 14 residues. CDR3 sequence: CASRGDGSNRPQHF. In DNA, the CDR3 is TGCGCCAGCAGAGGGGATGGAAGCAATCGGCCCCAACATTTT.

This chain connects TRBV28 to TRBJ1-6, with D perhaps matching TRBD1 (6 bases). The V end lost 10 bases, the J end lost 6 bases, and 22 bases lay between the germline ends. CDR3 size: 16 residues. Germline CDR1 MDHEN, CDR2 SYDVKM. CDR3 DNA: TGTGCCATAGGGGGACCCTACAAGGGGCCTAATTCACCCCTCCACTTT. Translated: CAIGGPYKGPNSPLHF. Full variable domain (outside the CDR3, taken from reference TRBV28 and TRBJ1-6): DVKVTQSSRYLVKRTGEKVFLECVQDMDHENMFWYRQDPGLGLRLIYFSYDVKMKEKGDIPEGYSVSREKKERFSLILESASTNQTSMYLCAIGGPYKGPNSPLHFGNGTRLTVT.

This clonotype came up many times. The V call is TRBV7-8, the J call TRBJ2-1; maybe TRBD2 (6 bases). Per germline, CDR1 SGHVS and CDR2 FQNEAQ. V lost 4 bases, J lost 3 bases, and 16 bases lay in between. This CDR3 comprises 16 residues. CDR3 sequence reads: CASSSLRDSYYNEQFF. CDR3 nucleotide sequence: TGTGCCAGCAGCTCCCTCAGGGACTCCTACTACAATGAGCAGTTCTTC.

Of note for this clonotype: It may be a read error: a sequence one base away is much more abundant. The chain recombines TRBV20-1 with TRBJ2-1; TRBD1 might be the D (5 bases). The CDR3 is 15 residues long. CDR1 and CDR2 from the germline V gene are DFQATT and SNEGSKA (reference sequence). The CDR3 here is CSARYGATVGNAQFF. CDR3 bases: TGCAGTGCCCGCTATGGGGCTACTGTGGGTAATGCGCAGTTCTTC.

This clonotype has at least ten counts. The J gene is TRBJ2-6, the V gene TRBV5-1, with D unresolved. The V gene's germline CDR1 is SGHRS and CDR2 YFSETQ. The V gene lost 2 bases and the J gene lost 4 bases, with 7 bases spanning the gap. This CDR3 is 14 amino acids long. The CDR3: CASSFTTGANVLTF. The CDR3 coding sequence is TGCGCCAGCAGCTTTACCACCGGGGCCAACGTCCTGACTTTC. Based on the CDR3 plus reference TRBV5-1 and TRBJ2-6, the full variable domain is KAGVTQTPRYLIKTRGQQVTLSCSPISGHRSVSWYQQTPGQGLQFLFEYFSETQRNKGNFPGRFSGRQFSNSRSEMNVSTLELGDSALYLCASSFTTGANVLTFGAGSRLTVL.

Of note for this clonotype: The conserved phenylalanine or tryptophan normally closing the CDR3 is absent here, so this likely arose from a read error. This sequence joins TRBV4-1 and TRBJ2-6, with a tentative D call TRBD2 (6 bases). CDR1 and CDR2 (germline): MGHRA, YSYEKL. This CDR3 region has 14 residues. The CDR3 sequence: CASSQDSGGNVLTL. CDR3 in DNA: TGCGCCAGCAGCCAAGATTCCGGGGGCAACGTCCTGACTTTA.

About this clonotype: The conserved final phenylalanine or tryptophan is absent from the CDR3, which likely points to a read error. V usage is TRBV30 and J usage is TRBJ2-1; TRBD2 aligns across 11 bases. CDR1 is GTSNPN, CDR2 SVGIG, per germline (reference sequence). The CDR3 spans 17 residues. CDR3 sequence reads: CAWSTGLAGFSYNEQFS. The CDR3 nucleotides read TGTGCCTGGAGTACCGGACTAGCGGGTTTCTCCTACAATGAACAGTTCTCC.

The chain recombines TRBV10-3 with TRBJ2-1, with D tentatively TRBD2 (6 bases). The germline CDR1 and CDR2 sequences are ENHRY and SYGVKD. Trimming removed 6 bases at V and 1 base at J, with 19 bases between. The CDR3 totals 17 residues. This CDR3 is CAISERFSGGSYNEQFF. The CDR3 nucleotides read TGTGCCATCAGCGAAAGATTCTCCGGGGGATCCTACAATGAGCAGTTCTTC.

About this clonotype: A read error may be the cause here, since a much bigger clone is one base away. The J gene is TRBJ2-1, the V gene TRBV28; D gene ambiguous. The CDR3 extends over 16 amino acids. The germline CDR1 and CDR2 sequences are MDHEN and SYDVKM. CDR3 loop: CASRGMTQSSCNEQFF. CDR3 in DNA: TGTGCCAGCAGGGGCATGACTCAAAGCTCCTGCAATGAGCAGTTCTTC.

A remark on this clonotype: Germline is not matched at one junction end, which may reflect a read error. The chain uses TRBV10-3 and TRBJ2-2; TRBD2 matches 8 bases. This CDR3 is 16 amino acids long. Per germline, CDR1 ENHRY and CDR2 SYGVKD. The CDR3 spells CAISEPSGRYTVELLF. Here the CDR3 DNA reads TGTGCCATCAGTGAGCCCAGCGGGAGATACACCGTGGAGCTGCTTTTT.

To note about this clonotype: One end of the junction varies from germline; a read error may be responsible. The chain has TRBV6-5 and TRBJ1-3; D not resolved. CDR1 and CDR2 (germline): MNHEY, SVGAGI. The CDR3 totals 17 residues. The CDR3 region has the DNA TGTGTCAGCAGCCTTAATTCCGGTACCCTCTCTGGAAACACCATATATTTT. This gives the protein CVSSLNSGTLSGNTIYF.